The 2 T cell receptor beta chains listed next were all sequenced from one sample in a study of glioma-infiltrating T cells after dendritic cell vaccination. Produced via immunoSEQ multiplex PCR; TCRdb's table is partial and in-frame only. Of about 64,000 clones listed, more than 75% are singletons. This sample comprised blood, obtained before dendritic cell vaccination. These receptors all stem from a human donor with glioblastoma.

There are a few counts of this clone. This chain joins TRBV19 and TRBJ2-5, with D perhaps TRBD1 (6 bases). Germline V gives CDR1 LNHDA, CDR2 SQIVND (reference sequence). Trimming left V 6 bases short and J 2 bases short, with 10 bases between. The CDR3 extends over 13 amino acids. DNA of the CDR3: TGTGCCAGTAGCGTGGACAGACAAGAGACCCAGTACTTC. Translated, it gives CASSVDRQETQYF.

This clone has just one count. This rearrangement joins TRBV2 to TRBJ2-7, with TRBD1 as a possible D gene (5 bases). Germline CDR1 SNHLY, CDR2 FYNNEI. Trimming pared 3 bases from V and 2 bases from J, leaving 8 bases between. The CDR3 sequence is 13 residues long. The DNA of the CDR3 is TGTGCCAGCAGTGACAGGGTGCCCTACGAGCAGTACTTC. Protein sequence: CASSDRVPYEQYF.